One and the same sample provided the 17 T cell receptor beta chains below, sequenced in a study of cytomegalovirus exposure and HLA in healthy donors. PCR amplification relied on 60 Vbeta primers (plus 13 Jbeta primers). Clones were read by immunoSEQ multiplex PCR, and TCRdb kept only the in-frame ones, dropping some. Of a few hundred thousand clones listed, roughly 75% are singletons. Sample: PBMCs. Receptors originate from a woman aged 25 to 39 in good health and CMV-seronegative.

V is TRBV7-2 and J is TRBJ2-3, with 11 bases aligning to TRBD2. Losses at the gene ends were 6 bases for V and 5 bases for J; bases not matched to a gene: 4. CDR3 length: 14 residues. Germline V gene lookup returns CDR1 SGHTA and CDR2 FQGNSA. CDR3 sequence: CASSLGLAGDTQYF. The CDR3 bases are TGTGCCAGCAGTCTTGGACTAGCGGGAGATACGCAGTATTTT.

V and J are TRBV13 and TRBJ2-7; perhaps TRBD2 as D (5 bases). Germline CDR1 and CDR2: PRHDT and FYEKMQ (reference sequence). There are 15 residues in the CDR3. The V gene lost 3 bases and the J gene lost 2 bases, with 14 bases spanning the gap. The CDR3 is CASSFPAEAPYEQYF. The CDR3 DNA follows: TGTGCCAGCAGCTTCCCAGCGGAAGCCCCCTACGAGCAGTACTTC.

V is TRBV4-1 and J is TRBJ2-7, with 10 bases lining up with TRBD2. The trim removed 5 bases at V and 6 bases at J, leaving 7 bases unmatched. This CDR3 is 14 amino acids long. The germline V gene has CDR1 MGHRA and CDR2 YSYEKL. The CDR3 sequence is CASSFGTSAVEQYF. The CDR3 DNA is TGCGCCAGCAGCTTTGGGACTAGCGCTGTCGAGCAGTACTTC.

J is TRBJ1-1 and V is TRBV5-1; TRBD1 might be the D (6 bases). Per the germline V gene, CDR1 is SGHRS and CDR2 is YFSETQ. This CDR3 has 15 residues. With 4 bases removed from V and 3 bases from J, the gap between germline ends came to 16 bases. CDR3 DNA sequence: TGCGCCAGCAGCGCCTCTACAGGGAGCGACACTGAAGCTTTCTTT. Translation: CASSASTGSDTEAFF.

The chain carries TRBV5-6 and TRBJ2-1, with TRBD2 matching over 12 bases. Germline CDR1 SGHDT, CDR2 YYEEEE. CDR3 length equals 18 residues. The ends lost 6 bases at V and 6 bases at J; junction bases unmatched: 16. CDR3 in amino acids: CASNLRTSGIQAANEQFF. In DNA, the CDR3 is TGTGCCAGCAACCTCCGGACTAGCGGGATTCAAGCTGCCAATGAGCAGTTCTTC. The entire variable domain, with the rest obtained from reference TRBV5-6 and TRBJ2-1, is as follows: DAGVTQSPTHLIKTRGQQVTLRCSPKSGHDTVSWYQQALGQGPQFIFQYYEEEERQRGNFPDRFSGHQFPNYSSELNVNALLLGDSALYLCASNLRTSGIQAANEQFFGPGTRLTVL.

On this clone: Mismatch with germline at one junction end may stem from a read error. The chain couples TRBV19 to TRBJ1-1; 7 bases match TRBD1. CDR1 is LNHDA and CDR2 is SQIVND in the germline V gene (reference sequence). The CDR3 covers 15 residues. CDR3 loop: CASTNPPTGNIEAFF. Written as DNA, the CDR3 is TGTGCCAGTACCAATCCCCCGACAGGGAACATTGAAGCTTTCTTT.

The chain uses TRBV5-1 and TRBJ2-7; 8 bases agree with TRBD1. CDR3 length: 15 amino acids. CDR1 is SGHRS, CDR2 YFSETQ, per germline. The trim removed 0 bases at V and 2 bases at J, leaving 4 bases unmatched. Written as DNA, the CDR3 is TGCGCCAGCAGCTTGGCAGGGGGCGCCCCCTACGAGCAGTACTTC. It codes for CASSLAGGAPYEQYF.

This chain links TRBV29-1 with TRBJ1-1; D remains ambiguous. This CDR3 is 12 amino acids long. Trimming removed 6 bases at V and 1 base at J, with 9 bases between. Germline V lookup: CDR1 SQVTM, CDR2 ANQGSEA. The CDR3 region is CSVANGNTEAFF. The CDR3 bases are TGCAGCGTCGCCAACGGGAACACTGAAGCTTTCTTT.

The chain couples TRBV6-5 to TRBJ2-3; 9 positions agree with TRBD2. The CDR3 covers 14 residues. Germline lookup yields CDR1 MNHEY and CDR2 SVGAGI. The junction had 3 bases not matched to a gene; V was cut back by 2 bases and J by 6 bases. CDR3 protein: CASSYGLATDTQYF. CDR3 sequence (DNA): TGTGCCAGCAGTTACGGACTAGCGACGGATACGCAGTATTTT.

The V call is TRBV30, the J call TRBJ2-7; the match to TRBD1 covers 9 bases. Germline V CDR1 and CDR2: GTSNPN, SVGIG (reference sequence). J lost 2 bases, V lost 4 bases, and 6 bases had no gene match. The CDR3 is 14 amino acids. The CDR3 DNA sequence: TGTGCCTGGACTTTGGGACAGGGAACCTACGAGCAGTACTTC. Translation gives CAWTLGQGTYEQYF.

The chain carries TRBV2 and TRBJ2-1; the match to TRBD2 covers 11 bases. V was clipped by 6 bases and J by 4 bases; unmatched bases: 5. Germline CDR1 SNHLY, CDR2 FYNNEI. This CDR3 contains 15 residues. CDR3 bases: TGTGCCAGCAGCCAGATAGCGGGAGGGTACAATGAGCAGTTCTTC. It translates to CASSQIAGGYNEQFF.

CDR3 DNA sequence: TGTGCCAGCGGATCCGGGGGGATGAACACTGAAGCTTTCTTT. This sequence encodes CASGSGGMNTEAFF. The chain employs TRBV6-1 and TRBJ1-1; possibly TRBD1 for D (5 bases). The CDR3 contains 14 residues. V lost 8 bases and J lost 0, with 13 bases in between. Germline assignment: CDR1 MNHNS and CDR2 SASEGT.

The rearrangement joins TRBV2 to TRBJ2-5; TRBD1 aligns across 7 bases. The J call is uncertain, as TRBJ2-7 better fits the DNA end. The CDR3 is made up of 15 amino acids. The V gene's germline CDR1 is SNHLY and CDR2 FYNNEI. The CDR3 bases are TGTGCCAGCAGAGTAACGCCGGGACAGATCTACGAGCAGTACTTC. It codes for CASRVTPGQIYEQYF.

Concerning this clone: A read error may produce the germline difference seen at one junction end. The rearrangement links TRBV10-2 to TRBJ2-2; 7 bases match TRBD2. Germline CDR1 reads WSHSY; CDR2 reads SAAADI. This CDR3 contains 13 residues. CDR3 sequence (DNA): TGCGCCAGCACGGCGGGAGCAACCGGGGGGCTGTTTTTT. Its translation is CASTAGATGGLFF.

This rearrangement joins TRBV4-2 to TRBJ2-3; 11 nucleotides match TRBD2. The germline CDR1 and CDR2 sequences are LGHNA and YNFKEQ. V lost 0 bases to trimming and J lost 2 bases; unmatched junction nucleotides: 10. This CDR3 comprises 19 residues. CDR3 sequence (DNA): TGTGCCAGCAGCCAAGACCCTCCGGGGACTAGCGGTACCACAGATACGCAGTATTTT. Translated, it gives CASSQDPPGTSGTTDTQYF.

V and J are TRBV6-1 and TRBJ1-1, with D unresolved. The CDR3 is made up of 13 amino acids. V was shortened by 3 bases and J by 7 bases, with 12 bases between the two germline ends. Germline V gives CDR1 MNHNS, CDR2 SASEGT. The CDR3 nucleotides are TGTGCCAGCAGTGACTCGCGTTCCGGTGAAGCTTTCTTT. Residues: CASSDSRSGEAFF.

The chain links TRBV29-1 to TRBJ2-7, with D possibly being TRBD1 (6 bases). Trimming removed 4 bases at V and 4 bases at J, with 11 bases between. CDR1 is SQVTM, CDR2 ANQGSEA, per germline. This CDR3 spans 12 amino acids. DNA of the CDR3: TGCAGCGTTGGAACGGACAGTTACGAGCAGTACTTC. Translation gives CSVGTDSYEQYF.